This T cell receptor beta chain came from a study of Ad26.COV2.S vaccination and SARS-CoV-2 variants. Indicated treatment: about 20 received Ad26.COV2.S at low or high dose, single or two shots; 5 received placebo; per-sample allocation not given. The investigators took samples on day 63 after the first vaccine or placebo injection. The CDR3 sequence is 16 residues long. Germline V lookup: CDR1 MDHEN, CDR2 SYDVKM. Trimming removed 6 bases at V and 2 bases at J, with 17 bases between. Assay: immunoSEQ multiplex PCR; the TCRdb copy retains only in-frame clones and omits some. The repertoire holds around 450,000 clones, around 89% seen once, with over 1.5% in the top ten.

This chain connects TRBV28 to TRBJ2-4, with TRBD2 as a possible D gene (7 bases). This sample comprised peripheral blood, obtained in a trial of Ad26.COV2.S vaccine versus placebo. The sequence was obtained from a person between 18 and 60 years old who received the Ad26.COV2.S COVID-19 vaccine or a placebo. The CDR3 protein is CASSPGGGRSKNIQYF. Written as DNA, the CDR3 is TGTGCCAGCAGCCCAGGCGGGGGCCGATCCAAAAACATTCAGTACTTC.